One sample yielded the 14 T cell receptor beta chains listed below, sequenced in a study of shared clonotypes between healthy human individuals. Data came from immunoSEQ multiplex PCR; TCRdb stores just in-frame clones and leaves some out. Here the sample spans some 2 million clones, 85% to 95% being singletons. The specimen sequenced was naive CD4+ T cells sorted from blood. Subset noted: CD45RA+ positively selected. These receptors were collected from a man aged 18 to 30 in good health.

The chain carries TRBV4-2 and TRBJ1-4; D gene unclear. This CDR3 spans 14 amino acids. Germline assignment: CDR1 LGHNA and CDR2 YNFKEQ. Trimming took 6 bases from V and 0 from J, leaving 8 bases between them. In nucleotides, the CDR3 is TGTGCCAGCAGTCCTAAATCAACTAATGAAAAACTGTTTTTT. The encoded protein is CASSPKSTNEKLFF.

The CDR3 nucleotides read TGTGCCAGCAGTTTTGAGGGACTAGCTGGACAGACCCAGTACTTC. Translated: CASSFEGLAGQTQYF. V usage is TRBV27 and J usage is TRBJ2-5, with 9 bases that match TRBD2. Per germline, CDR1 MNHEY and CDR2 SMNVEV (reference sequence). After removal of 3 bases from V and 6 bases from J, the junction contained 8 bases not matched to a gene. The length of the CDR3 is 15 residues.

The CDR3 DNA is TGTGCCAGCAGCTTTGTGAGCGGGGGTAACACAGATACGCAGTATTTT. Translation: CASSFVSGGNTDTQYF. The gene calls are TRBV7-9 and TRBJ2-3, with 8 bases lining up with TRBD2. CDR1 is SEHNR and CDR2 is FQNEAQ in the germline V gene (reference sequence). The CDR3 sequence is 16 residues long. J was trimmed by 2 bases and V by 3 bases; bases with no gene match: 7.

The chain carries TRBV4-3 and TRBJ1-2; D gene uncertain. This CDR3 contains 15 residues. V lost 1 base and J 0 bases, leaving 9 bases between the germline ends. The germline V gene has CDR1 LGHNA and CDR2 YSLEER. CDR3 sequence (DNA): TGCGCCAGCAGCCAAGTGGTCAGCGCTAACTATGGCTACACCTTC. Translated, it gives CASSQVVSANYGYTF.

The chain links TRBV11-2 to TRBJ2-5; 7 bases agree with TRBD2. The CDR3 is 16 amino acids. CDR1 and CDR2 from the germline V gene are SGHAT and FQNNGV. The trim removed 1 base at V and 5 bases at J, leaving 10 bases unmatched. This CDR3 is CASSLGGLRERETQYF. The CDR3 DNA is TGTGCCAGCAGCTTAGGTGGTCTGCGGGAGAGGGAGACCCAGTACTTC.

The chain is built from TRBV11-2 and TRBJ2-1; 7 nucleotides match TRBD2. Trimming cost V 7 bases and J 5 bases; bases outside gene matches: 8. Germline assignment: CDR1 SGHAT and CDR2 FQNNGV. The CDR3 covers 14 residues. The chain's CDR3 is CASKSSGNHNEQFF. CDR3 coding DNA: TGTGCCAGCAAGTCGAGCGGGAACCACAATGAGCAGTTCTTC.

This rearrangement joins TRBV28 to TRBJ2-7; D possibly matches TRBD1 or TRBD2 (6 bases each). This CDR3 has 14 residues. Trimming took 7 bases from V and 0 from J, leaving 13 bases between them. Germline CDR1 and CDR2: MDHEN and SYDVKM. The CDR3 sequence is CASTPWGASYEQYF. In DNA form, the CDR3 reads TGTGCCAGCACTCCCTGGGGGGCCTCCTACGAGCAGTACTTC.

This chain links TRBV4-1 with TRBJ2-1; 14 bases are a match to TRBD2. Trimming at V came to 2 bases and at J to 4 bases, leaving 4 bases not matched to a gene. Per germline, CDR1 MGHRA and CDR2 YSYEKL. This CDR3 is built from 17 residues. The CDR3 region is CASSQLGTSGGYNEQFF. The CDR3, as DNA: TGCGCCAGCAGCCAACTTGGGACTAGCGGGGGATACAATGAGCAGTTCTTC.

This sequence joins TRBV19 and TRBJ2-3, with unresolved D. CDR3 size: 14 residues. Germline CDR1 LNHDA, CDR2 SQIVND (reference sequence). The V end lost 2 bases, the J end lost 2 bases, and 8 bases lay between the germline ends. CDR3 loop: CASSIQSTTDTQYF. CDR3 nucleotide sequence: TGTGCCAGTAGTATACAGTCCACCACAGATACGCAGTATTTT.

This chain uses TRBV5-4 with TRBJ2-3; D unresolved. This CDR3 is 14 amino acids long. Per germline, CDR1 SGHNT and CDR2 YYREEE (reference sequence). Trimming removed 1 base at V and 0 bases at J, with 6 bases between. Here the CDR3 DNA reads TGTGCCAGCAGCTTGCTAATTAGCACAGATACGCAGTATTTT. Translation: CASSLLISTDTQYF. The entire variable domain, with the rest obtained from reference TRBV5-4 and TRBJ2-3, is as follows: ETGVTQSPTHLIKTRGQQVTLRCSSQSGHNTVSWYQQALGQGPQFIFQYYREEENGRGNFPPRFSGLQFPNYSSELNVNALELDDSALYLCASSLLISTDTQYFGPGTRLTVL.

The chain combines TRBV27 with TRBJ2-6; 7 nucleotides align to TRBD1. Germline V gene sequence: CDR1 MNHEY, CDR2 SMNVEV (reference sequence). After removal of 6 bases from V and 0 bases from J, the junction contained 5 bases not matched to a gene. The CDR3 consists of 16 residues. Here the CDR3 DNA reads TGTGCCAGCAGCGGACAGGCCCTCTCTGGGGCCAACGTCCTGACTTTC. Translated: CASSGQALSGANVLTF.

The J gene is TRBJ1-3, the V gene TRBV10-2; D is ambiguous. The CDR3 length is 14 residues. Germline V gene lookup returns CDR1 WSHSY and CDR2 SAAADI. Trimming left V 3 bases short and J 4 bases short, with 10 bases between. This chain's CDR3 is CASSDAGIGNTIYF. The CDR3, as DNA: TGCGCCAGCAGTGATGCCGGTATCGGAAACACCATATATTTT.

This chain joins TRBV11-2 and TRBJ1-2; tentative D call: TRBD1 (6 bases). The CDR3 covers 13 residues. Germline loops: CDR1 SGHAT, CDR2 FQNNGV. V was cut by 4 bases and J by 4 bases, with 10 bases left in between. The CDR3 region is CASSSDRSYGYTF. The CDR3 DNA reads TGTGCCAGCAGCTCCGACAGGTCCTATGGCTACACCTTC.

The gene calls are TRBV4-1 and TRBJ2-5, with D possibly matching TRBD2 (6 bases). The V gene lost 2 bases and the J gene lost 1 base, with 8 bases spanning the gap. The CDR3 sequence is 14 residues long. Germline lookup yields CDR1 MGHRA and CDR2 YSYEKL. DNA of the CDR3: TGCGCCAGCAGCCAACGCGGGACCCAAGAGACCCAGTACTTC. It yields the protein CASSQRGTQETQYF.